This T cell receptor (beta chain) was sequenced during a study of cytomegalovirus exposure and HLA in healthy donors. PCR involved 60 Vbeta and 13 Jbeta primers. The assay was immunoSEQ multiplex PCR, and TCRdb's table has in-frame clones only and misses some. Here the sample table reports about 70,000 clones. The germline CDR1 and CDR2 sequences are SQVTM and ANQGSEA. CDR3 length equals 13 residues. V was cut by 3 bases and J by 3 bases, with 12 bases left in between. This TCR was sampled from a woman aged 25 to 45 in good health and CMV-seronegative. Material for sequencing was PBMCs. The rearrangement joins TRBV29-1 to TRBJ2-7; D is possibly TRBD1 (5 bases). CDR3 nucleotide sequence: TGCAGCGTTGAGTCCAGGGAAGGCTACGAGCAGTACTTC. Protein sequence: CSVESREGYEQYF.